These T cell receptor beta chains were read from a single sample in a study of blood T cell repertoires in COVID-19. Only in-frame clones appear in the TCRdb table, and some are missing; sequencing was by immunoSEQ multiplex PCR. The data hold 200,000 to 250,000 clones, with about 85% observed a single time. The sample comprised PBMCs or T cells enriched from blood (not recorded which). These receptors all come from a man younger than 45 who had recovered from COVID-19. Both conserved end residues are part of each CDR3. Each record gives: J gene, D gene, V gene, clone size, CDR3 protein, CDR3 DNA. The D gene is left open where the match is weak. The size field is filled for only some rows; it gives once, few, many or a size class.

j_gene: TRBJ1-2; d_gene: .; v_gene: TRBV7-2; abundance: .; CDR3aa: CASSLQGGIYGYTF; CDR3nt: TGTGCCAGCAGCTTACAGGGTGGGATCTATGGCTACACCTTC
j_gene: TRBJ1-4; d_gene: .; v_gene: TRBV19; abundance: .; CDR3aa: CASTSSNRDNEKLFF; CDR3nt: TGTGCCAGTACCTCCTCGAACAGGGATAATGAAAAACTGTTTTTT
j_gene: TRBJ2-2; d_gene: .; v_gene: TRBV6-5; abundance: few; CDR3aa: CARPAVAPHTGELFF; CDR3nt: TGTGCCAGACCCGCCGTAGCCCCTCACACCGGGGAGCTGTTTTTT
j_gene: TRBJ2-1; d_gene: TRBD2; v_gene: TRBV2; abundance: .; CDR3aa: CASSPRLAGGNEQFF; CDR3nt: TGTGCCAGCAGTCCCCGACTAGCGGGAGGCAATGAGCAGTTCTTC
j_gene: TRBJ2-1; d_gene: .; v_gene: TRBV7-2; abundance: few; CDR3aa: CASSLTGQMSSYNEQFF; CDR3nt: TGTGCCAGCAGCTTAACCGGACAGATGAGCTCCTACAATGAGCAGTTCTTC
j_gene: TRBJ1-3; d_gene: .; v_gene: TRBV9; abundance: .; CDR3aa: CASSPTGNTIYF; CDR3nt: TGTGCCAGCAGCCCCACGGGGAACACCATATATTTT
j_gene: TRBJ2-7; d_gene: TRBD1; v_gene: TRBV2; abundance: .; CDR3aa: CAIQYATGGYEQYF; CDR3nt: TGTGCCATCCAGTATGCTACAGGGGGCTACGAGCAGTACTTC
j_gene: TRBJ2-5; d_gene: TRBD2; v_gene: TRBV10-3; abundance: .; CDR3aa: CATGLAGGPQTQYF; CDR3nt: TGTGCCACCGGACTAGCGGGAGGGCCCCAGACCCAGTACTTC
j_gene: TRBJ2-1; d_gene: .; v_gene: TRBV28; abundance: .; CDR3aa: CASTEARGTYNEQFF; CDR3nt: TGTGCCAGCACCGAGGCCCGGGGGACCTACAATGAGCAGTTCTTC
j_gene: TRBJ2-1; d_gene: TRBD1; v_gene: TRBV2; abundance: .; CDR3aa: CASTGQGAGEQFF; CDR3nt: TGTGCCAGCACGGGACAGGGGGCCGGTGAGCAGTTCTTC
j_gene: TRBJ1-4; d_gene: TRBD1; v_gene: TRBV5-5; abundance: .; CDR3aa: CASSQGQSNKEKLFF; CDR3nt: TGTGCCAGCAGCCAGGGACAGTCTAATAAGGAAAAACTGTTTTTT
j_gene: TRBJ2-7; d_gene: .; v_gene: TRBV3-1/TRBV3-2; abundance: .; CDR3aa: CASSPTRREEQYF; CDR3nt: TGTGCCAGCAGCCCCACACGGCGGGAAGAGCAGTACTTC
j_gene: TRBJ2-1; d_gene: .; v_gene: TRBV4-2; abundance: .; CDR3aa: CASSQYFWAGEQFF; CDR3nt: TGTGCCAGCAGCCAGTACTTCTGGGCGGGTGAGCAGTTCTTC
j_gene: TRBJ2-7; d_gene: TRBD1; v_gene: TRBV4-3; abundance: .; CDR3aa: CASSQGTGDYEQYF; CDR3nt: TGCGCCAGCAGCCAAGGGACAGGGGACTACGAGCAGTACTTC
j_gene: TRBJ2-6; d_gene: .; v_gene: TRBV6-5; abundance: .; CDR3aa: CASGRETGANVLTF; CDR3nt: TGTGCCAGCGGACGGGAAACTGGGGCCAACGTCCTGACTTTC
j_gene: TRBJ2-7; d_gene: TRBD1; v_gene: TRBV28; abundance: .; CDR3aa: CASFGRDSSKQYF; CDR3nt: TGTGCCAGCTTCGGACGGGACAGCTCTAAGCAGTACTTC
j_gene: TRBJ1-6; d_gene: .; v_gene: TRBV5-4; abundance: .; CDR3aa: CASSPDSYNSPLHF; CDR3nt: TGTGCCAGCAGCCCAGACTCCTATAATTCACCCCTCCACTTT
j_gene: TRBJ1-1; d_gene: .; v_gene: TRBV27; abundance: .; CDR3aa: CASRNAPRLTEAFF; CDR3nt: TGTGCCAGCAGAAACGCGCCCAGACTCACTGAAGCTTTCTTT
j_gene: TRBJ1-2; d_gene: TRBD1; v_gene: TRBV7-3; abundance: .; CDR3aa: CASTSGTGLYGYTF; CDR3nt: TGTGCCAGCACCTCCGGGACAGGCCTCTATGGCTACACCTTC
j_gene: TRBJ1-4; d_gene: TRBD1; v_gene: TRBV28; abundance: .; CDR3aa: CASSLGSAGGEKLFF; CDR3nt: TGTGCCAGCAGTTTGGGGTCGGCAGGGGGTGAAAAACTGTTTTTT
j_gene: TRBJ2-5; d_gene: .; v_gene: TRBV7-9; abundance: few; CDR3aa: CASSFRDSSPLRETQYF; CDR3nt: TGTGCCAGCAGCTTCCGGGACTCCTCCCCTTTGAGAGAGACCCAGTACTTC
j_gene: TRBJ1-6; d_gene: .; v_gene: TRBV6-5; abundance: .; CDR3aa: CASRRQRNYNSPLHF; CDR3nt: TGTGCCAGCAGACGACAGCGCAATTATAATTCACCCCTCCACTTT
j_gene: TRBJ2-5; d_gene: TRBD1; v_gene: TRBV6-5; abundance: .; CDR3aa: CASREGAGETQYF; CDR3nt: TGTGCCAGCAGAGAGGGGGCTGGGGAGACCCAGTACTTC
j_gene: TRBJ2-1; d_gene: TRBD2; v_gene: TRBV27; abundance: .; CDR3aa: CASRSASGYYNEQFF; CDR3nt: TGTGCCAGCAGGTCGGCTAGCGGATACTACAATGAGCAGTTCTTC
j_gene: TRBJ2-7; d_gene: TRBD1; v_gene: TRBV28; abundance: .; CDR3aa: CASKDRGLYEQYF; CDR3nt: TGTGCCAGCAAGGACAGGGGGCTATACGAGCAGTACTTC
j_gene: TRBJ2-2; d_gene: .; v_gene: TRBV18; abundance: once; CDR3aa: CASSPIAARTGELFF; CDR3nt: TGTGCCAGCTCACCGATAGCGGCCCGTACCGGGGAGCTGTTTTTT
j_gene: TRBJ1-2; d_gene: TRBD1; v_gene: TRBV5-6; abundance: .; CDR3aa: CASSGRDRVDYGYTF; CDR3nt: TGTGCCAGCAGCGGGAGGGACAGGGTTGACTATGGCTACACCTTC
j_gene: TRBJ1-2; d_gene: .; v_gene: TRBV21-1; abundance: few; CDR3aa: CASSEGSHLF; CDR3nt: TGTGCCAGTTCCGAGGGCTCTCACCTCTTC
j_gene: TRBJ2-1; d_gene: TRBD2; v_gene: TRBV4-3; abundance: .; CDR3aa: CASSPFGAGGRSEQFF; CDR3nt: TGCGCCAGCAGCCCGTTTGGGGCGGGGGGGCGAAGTGAGCAGTTCTTC
j_gene: TRBJ1-3; d_gene: .; v_gene: TRBV7-8; abundance: .; CDR3aa: CASSYRRQAFSGNTIYF; CDR3nt: TGTGCCAGCAGCTACCGACGACAGGCCTTCTCTGGAAACACCATATATTTT
j_gene: TRBJ1-3; d_gene: .; v_gene: TRBV2; abundance: .; CDR3aa: CASSDRGYTGNTIYF; CDR3nt: TGTGCCAGCAGTGACAGGGGTTACACTGGAAACACCATATATTTT
j_gene: TRBJ2-1; d_gene: TRBD2; v_gene: TRBV24-1; abundance: .; CDR3aa: CATSDSSFSGDGQFF; CDR3nt: TGTGCCACCAGTGATTCTAGTTTTAGCGGGGATGGGCAGTTCTTC
j_gene: TRBJ2-5; d_gene: .; v_gene: TRBV7-3; abundance: .; CDR3aa: CASSGGTDQTQYF; CDR3nt: TGTGCCAGCAGCGGCGGGACAGATCAGACCCAGTACTTC
j_gene: TRBJ2-7; d_gene: TRBD2; v_gene: TRBV2; abundance: .; CDR3aa: CARGTSGSYEQYF; CDR3nt: TGTGCCAGGGGGACTAGCGGCTCCTACGAGCAGTACTTC
j_gene: TRBJ2-7; d_gene: .; v_gene: TRBV12-3/TRBV12-4; abundance: .; CDR3aa: CASSFFRGNEQYF; CDR3nt: TGTGCCAGCAGTTTTTTTCGAGGGAACGAGCAGTACTTC
j_gene: TRBJ1-1; d_gene: TRBD1; v_gene: TRBV27; abundance: .; CDR3aa: CASGTGGQDPLNAFF; CDR3nt: TGTGCCAGCGGAACGGGGGGACAGGATCCCCTGAACGCTTTCTTT
j_gene: TRBJ1-1; d_gene: .; v_gene: TRBV3-1/TRBV3-2; abundance: .; CDR3aa: CASSQDIEAFF; CDR3nt: TGTGCCAGCAGCCAAGACATTGAAGCTTTCTTT
j_gene: TRBJ1-3; d_gene: TRBD1; v_gene: TRBV4-1; abundance: .; CDR3aa: CASSPSTQTGSGNTIYF; CDR3nt: TGCGCCAGCAGCCCTTCAACACAGACAGGGTCTGGAAACACCATATATTTT
j_gene: TRBJ1-4; d_gene: TRBD1; v_gene: TRBV19; abundance: few; CDR3aa: CASSVRTGYEKLFF; CDR3nt: TGTGCCAGTAGTGTACGGACAGGATATGAAAAACTGTTTTTT
j_gene: TRBJ2-7; d_gene: .; v_gene: TRBV18; abundance: .; CDR3aa: CASSPPSSYEQYF; CDR3nt: TGTGCCAGCTCACCACCATCTTCCTACGAGCAGTACTTC
j_gene: TRBJ2-7; d_gene: .; v_gene: TRBV2; abundance: .; CDR3aa: CASSATLGQYF; CDR3nt: TGTGCCAGCAGTGCGACTTTGGGGCAGTACTTC
j_gene: TRBJ1-6; d_gene: .; v_gene: TRBV4-3; abundance: .; CDR3aa: CASSQDGQWTSSYNSPLHF; CDR3nt: TGCGCCAGCAGCCAAGATGGGCAGTGGACTAGCTCCTATAATTCACCCCTCCACTTT
j_gene: TRBJ2-1; d_gene: .; v_gene: TRBV7-8; abundance: .; CDR3aa: CASSLDRVHEQFF; CDR3nt: TGTGCCAGCAGCTTAGACAGGGTCCATGAGCAGTTCTTC
j_gene: TRBJ1-4; d_gene: .; v_gene: TRBV6-1; abundance: .; CDR3aa: CASSANKLPTNEKLFF; CDR3nt: TGTGCCAGCAGTGCCAATAAACTCCCAACTAATGAAAAACTGTTTTTT
j_gene: TRBJ2-7; d_gene: TRBD1; v_gene: TRBV29-1; abundance: .; CDR3aa: CSVGQPSSYEQYF; CDR3nt: TGCAGCGTGGGACAGCCGAGCTCCTACGAGCAGTACTTC
j_gene: TRBJ2-3; d_gene: TRBD2; v_gene: TRBV9; abundance: once; CDR3aa: CASTRTSGRDTQYF; CDR3nt: TGTGCCAGCACCAGGACTAGCGGGAGGGATACGCAGTATTTT
j_gene: TRBJ1-5; d_gene: TRBD1; v_gene: TRBV30; abundance: .; CDR3aa: CAWSVPGTGNQPQHF; CDR3nt: TGTGCCTGGAGTGTACCCGGGACAGGAAATCAGCCCCAGCATTTT
j_gene: TRBJ2-7; d_gene: .; v_gene: TRBV19; abundance: .; CDR3aa: CASSIDSSSYEQYF; CDR3nt: TGTGCCAGTAGTATAGACTCGAGCTCCTACGAGCAGTACTTC